These 32 T cell receptor beta chains came from one sample sequenced in a study of technical replicates of blood from several donors. TCRdb's table, derived via immunoSEQ multiplex PCR, lists solely in-frame clones and lacks some. Altogether roughly 50,000 clones are present, over 85% being singletons, with the ten largest covering over 4%. Sample: PBMCs. These TCRs come from a human donor in good health. Some clones in this sample may be carry-over from other donors' samples.

V is TRBV6-4 and J is TRBJ1-1; 8 bases match TRBD1. The CDR3 is 11 residues long. Germline CDR1 is MRHNA and CDR2 is SNTAGT. With V trimmed by 3 bases and J by 11 bases, 2 bases remained unmatched. CDR3 bases: TGTGCCAGCAGTGATTACAGGGGGGCTTTCTTT. As protein: CASSDYRGAFF.

V and J are TRBV19 and TRBJ2-2; perhaps TRBD1 as D (6 bases). This CDR3 is 15 amino acids long. Germline V lookup: CDR1 LNHDA, CDR2 SQIVND (reference sequence). V was cut by 6 bases and J by 0 bases, with 11 bases left in between. CDR3 residues: CASSNRDANTGELFF. The CDR3, as DNA: TGTGCCAGTAGCAACAGGGACGCGAACACCGGGGAGCTGTTTTTT. Full variable domain (missing parts from reference TRBV19 and TRBJ2-2): DGGITQSPKYLFRKEGQNVTLSCEQNLNHDAMYWYRQDPGQGLRLIYYSQIVNDFQKGDIAEGYSVSREKKESFPLTVTSAQKNPTAFYLCASSNRDANTGELFFGEGSRLTVL.

The V gene is TRBV7-3, the J gene TRBJ1-5; no firm D call. This CDR3 is built from 15 residues. Trimming shortened V by 2 bases and J by 3 bases, and 11 bases separated the two germline ends. The germline V gene encodes CDR1 SGHTA and CDR2 FQGTGA. The CDR3 sequence is CASSLGQVSNQPQHF. The CDR3 region has the DNA TGTGCCAGCAGCTTAGGGCAAGTCTCCAATCAGCCCCAGCATTTT.

V and J are TRBV7-2 and TRBJ1-1; D is uncertain. The CDR3 loop spans 12 amino acids. V was clipped by 5 bases and J by 13 bases, with 17 bases between them. Germline lookup yields CDR1 SGHTA and CDR2 FQGNSA. CDR3 sequence: CASSRQTSLGFF. The DNA of the CDR3 is TGTGCCAGCAGCCGCCAGACATCGCTGGGTTTCTTT.

The rearrangement uses TRBV25-1 and TRBJ1-1; D may be TRBD1 (5 bases). The V end was cut by 8 bases, the J end by 8 bases, with 9 bases between. The CDR3 is 10 residues long. The V gene's germline CDR1 is MGHDK and CDR2 SYGVNS. This CDR3 is CASFDREAFF. CDR3 bases: TGTGCCAGCTTCGACAGAGAAGCTTTCTTT.

This sequence joins TRBV10-3 and TRBJ2-7, with D hard to call. V was trimmed by 3 bases and J by 0 bases, leaving 21 bases between them. The CDR3 runs to 18 residues. Germline CDR1 is ENHRY and CDR2 is SYGVKD. CDR3 sequence (DNA): TGTGCCATCAGTGATCCCTTTCCTTCTGGGCACGTCTCCTACGAGCAGTACTTC. Its translation: CAISDPFPSGHVSYEQYF.

The V and J genes are TRBV5-1 and TRBJ2-2; 10 bases fit TRBD2. V dropped 5 bases and J dropped 6; count of bases not matched to a gene: 4. CDR1 and CDR2 (germline): SGHRS, YFSETQ. The CDR3 runs to 14 residues. The CDR3, as DNA: TGCGCCAGCAGTCTAGCGGGAGTGGCCGGGGAGCTGTTTTTT. Protein sequence: CASSLAGVAGELFF.

The chain is built from TRBV23-1 and TRBJ2-5; 8 positions match TRBD2. TRBV23-1 is an ORF, and what it does is uncertain. Trimming removed 11 bases from V and 6 bases from J; junction bases left unmatched: 8. The CDR3 runs 12 residues. In DNA form, the CDR3 reads TGCGCCGCGCCGGGGGGGGCCCAGACCCAGTACTTC. This codes for CAAPGGAQTQYF.

The chain has TRBV19 and TRBJ2-7; D gene unclear. V lost 4 bases and J lost 2, with 12 bases in between. The CDR3 spans 14 residues. Germline CDR1 reads LNHDA; CDR2 reads SQIVND (reference sequence). The CDR3 bases are TGTGCCAGTAGTACCGGTGGCGGAACCTACGAGCAGTACTTC. This encodes CASSTGGGTYEQYF. Based on the CDR3 plus reference TRBV19 and TRBJ2-7, the full variable domain is DGGITQSPKYLFRKEGQNVTLSCEQNLNHDAMYWYRQDPGQGLRLIYYSQIVNDFQKGDIAEGYSVSREKKESFPLTVTSAQKNPTAFYLCASSTGGGTYEQYFGPGTRLTVT.

The chain employs TRBV5-1 and TRBJ1-3, with D possibly matching TRBD1 (5 bases). This CDR3 has 18 residues. V was clipped by 2 bases and J by 4 bases, with 22 bases between them. Germline assignment: CDR1 SGHRS and CDR2 YFSETQ. The CDR3 coding sequence is TGCGCCAGCAGCTTCCTGCCAGGGACTATTTCGAGAGGAAACACCATATATTTT. This gives the protein CASSFLPGTISRGNTIYF.

V gene TRBV9 combines with J gene TRBJ2-2, with D possibly TRBD2 on 5 matching bases. The CDR3 covers 16 residues. V was shortened by 5 bases and J by 1 base, with 15 bases between the two germline ends. The V gene's germline CDR1 is SGDLS and CDR2 YYNGEE. CDR3 in amino acids: CASSWSGSVNTGELFF. The CDR3 nucleotides are TGTGCCAGCAGTTGGAGTGGGAGCGTGAACACCGGGGAGCTGTTTTTT. Combining the CDR3 with reference TRBV9 and TRBJ2-2 gives the whole variable domain DSGVTQTPKHLITATGQRVTLRCSPRSGDLSVYWYQQSLDQGLQFLIQYYNGEERAKGNILERFSAQQFPDLHSELNLSSLELGDSALYFCASSWSGSVNTGELFFGEGSRLTVL.

The V gene is TRBV7-2, the J gene TRBJ2-2; the match to TRBD2 covers 7 bases. The ends lost 3 bases at V and 1 base at J; junction bases unmatched: 8. The CDR3 has 17 amino acids. The germline V gene has CDR1 SGHTA and CDR2 FQGNSA. In DNA form, the CDR3 reads TGTGCCAGCAGCTTCGTTGGGCGGGAGATGAACACCGGGGAGCTGTTTTTT. Translating gives CASSFVGREMNTGELFF.

The chain combines TRBV2 with TRBJ2-2; 12 bases map to TRBD1. With V trimmed by 6 bases and J by 6 bases, 17 bases remained unmatched. From germline, CDR1 is SNHLY and CDR2 FYNNEI. The CDR3 runs 19 residues. This CDR3 is CASRGKGGTGGSSAGELFF. The CDR3 DNA sequence: TGTGCCAGCAGGGGAAAGGGGGGGACAGGGGGCTCGTCCGCCGGGGAGCTGTTTTTT.

The chain is built from TRBV9 and TRBJ1-6; 8 bases map to TRBD1. Looked up from germline, CDR1 is SGDLS and CDR2 is YYNGEE. Germline trimming cut 1 base from V and 0 bases from J; bases unmatched to any gene: 12. The CDR3 contains 20 residues. This CDR3 is CASSVSDGQGQSSYNSPLHF. The CDR3 DNA is TGTGCCAGCAGCGTATCAGATGGACAGGGTCAGAGCTCCTATAATTCACCCCTCCACTTT.

The rearrangement links TRBV6-5 to TRBJ1-3; unclear D gene. V lost 2 bases and J lost 0, with 8 bases in between. The CDR3 is 15 residues long. Germline V gives CDR1 MNHEY, CDR2 SVGAGI. The DNA for the CDR3 is TGTGCCAGCAGTTACGGGCAGGACTCTGGAAACACCATATATTTT. It codes for CASSYGQDSGNTIYF.

The J gene is TRBJ1-6, the V gene TRBV2, with TRBD1 matching 8 bases. V lost 8 bases, J lost 0 bases, and 12 bases stayed unmatched. The CDR3 totals 18 residues. Germline CDR1 is SNHLY and CDR2 is FYNNEI. CDR3 sequence reads: CASPSSGQGSSYNSPLHF. The CDR3 bases are TGTGCCAGCCCCTCCTCAGGACAGGGAAGCTCCTATAATTCACCCCTCCACTTT.

This clone was counted once. The genes are TRBV10-3 and TRBJ2-7; TRBD2 matches 14 bases. Germline-derived CDR1 and CDR2 are ENHRY and SYGVKD. The CDR3 has 14 amino acids. With V trimmed by 8 bases and J by 2 bases, 2 bases remained unmatched. The CDR3 spells CAIGLAGGTYEQYF. The CDR3 nucleotides are TGTGCCATCGGACTAGCGGGAGGAACCTACGAGCAGTACTTC.

DNA for the CDR3: TGTGCCAGCAGCGACTTCTACGAGCAGTACTTC. It is translated as CASSDFYEQYF. The chain links TRBV11-2 to TRBJ2-7; D is undetermined. The germline gives CDR1 SGHAT, CDR2 FQNNGV. Deletions cut 5 bases from V and 3 bases from J, with 5 bases between. This CDR3 comprises 11 residues.

V and J are TRBV5-1 and TRBJ2-3; tentatively, D is TRBD2 (5 bases). From germline, CDR1 is SGHRS and CDR2 YFSETQ. The V end lost 0 bases, the J end lost 3 bases, and 11 bases lay between the germline ends. The CDR3 is 15 residues long. CDR3 DNA: TGCGCCAGCAGCTTGGGAAGAGGGTTGACAGATACGCAGTATTTT. It specifies CASSLGRGLTDTQYF.

The chain joins TRBV2 to TRBJ2-1; TRBD2 agrees at 7 bases. The V gene end was trimmed by 4 bases and the J gene end by 8 bases; junction bases not matched to a gene: 8. The CDR3 spans 14 residues. CDR1 is SNHLY, CDR2 FYNNEI, per germline. The CDR3: CASSAGLELDEQFF. CDR3 DNA: TGTGCCAGCAGTGCTGGACTAGAGTTAGATGAGCAGTTCTTC.

V gene TRBV25-1 combines with J gene TRBJ2-2; the match to TRBD2 covers 9 bases. J gave up 7 bases and V 6 bases, and 12 bases lay outside the gene matches. Germline-derived CDR1 and CDR2 are MGHDK and SYGVNS. The length of the CDR3 is 16 residues. CDR3: CASRKSSGSTNGELFF. CDR3 bases: TGTGCCAGCAGAAAGAGTAGCGGGAGTACGAACGGGGAGCTGTTTTTT. The whole variable domain, filled in from reference TRBV25-1 and TRBJ2-2, reads EADIYQTPRYLVIGTGKKITLECSQTMGHDKMYWYQQDPGMELHLIHYSYGVNSTEKGDLSSESTVSRIRTEHFPLTLESARPSHTSQYLCASRKSSGSTNGELFFGEGSRLTVL.

On this clone itself: One end of the junction does not line up with germline, which may come from a read error. V is TRBV13 and J is TRBJ2-1; TRBD2 matches at 11 bases. Germline values: CDR1 PRHDT, CDR2 FYEKMQ (reference sequence). The CDR3 contains 16 residues. This CDR3 is CASSYTSGSSYNEQFF. The CDR3 bases are TGTGCCAGTAGCTATACTAGCGGGAGCTCCTACAATGAGCAGTTCTTC.

Regarding this clone: A read error may produce the germline difference seen at one junction end. This chain links TRBV10-1 with TRBJ2-7; D not resolved. CDR3 size: 12 residues. CDR1 WNHNN and CDR2 SYGVQD come from the germline V gene (reference sequence). The CDR3 spells CASRPPVCFADF. Here the CDR3 DNA reads TGCGCCAGCAGACCACCTGTGTGCTTCGCAGACTTC.

The CDR3 bases are TGTGCCAGCAGCGTCAGCGGGGCCCCCGACGAGCAGTACTTC. Amino acid sequence: CASSVSGAPDEQYF. This chain links TRBV7-3 with TRBJ2-7, with 7 nucleotides matching TRBD2. The V and J ends lost 5 bases and 5 bases, in that order; junction bases with no gene match: 9. CDR1 and CDR2 (germline): SGHTA, FQGTGA. The CDR3 runs to 14 residues. The whole variable domain, filled in from reference TRBV7-3 and TRBJ2-7, reads GAGVSQTPSNKVTEKGKYVELRCDPISGHTALYWYRQSLGQGPEFLIYFQGTGAADDSGLPNDRFFAVRPEGSVSTLKIQRTERGDSAVYLCASSVSGAPDEQYFGPGTRLTVT.

The V and J genes are TRBV7-2 and TRBJ2-7; 7 nucleotides align to TRBD1. The CDR3 consists of 12 residues. CDR1 is SGHTA, CDR2 FQGNSA, per germline. Losses at the gene ends were 6 bases for V and 6 bases for J; bases not matched to a gene: 5. CDR3 DNA: TGTGCCAGCAGGGGACAGCTTTTCGAGCAGTACTTC. Its translation: CASRGQLFEQYF.

The rearrangement uses TRBV5-6 and TRBJ2-2, with 9 bases fitting TRBD1. Germline values: CDR1 SGHDT, CDR2 YYEEEE. This CDR3 region has 15 residues. V shed 3 bases, J shed 6 bases, and the junction held 6 bases outside the gene matches. This CDR3 is CASSYRDRDAGELFF. CDR3 bases: TGTGCCAGCAGCTACCGGGACAGGGACGCCGGGGAGCTGTTTTTT.

The chain is built from TRBV6-6 and TRBJ2-1; 8 positions match TRBD2. This CDR3 comprises 14 residues. Germline V gives CDR1 MNHNY, CDR2 SVGAGI (reference sequence). V was clipped by 10 bases and J by 5 bases; unmatched bases: 10. For the CDR3, the DNA is TGTGCCACCGCAGTAGCGGGACCGAACAATGAGCAGTTCTTC. Its translation is CATAVAGPNNEQFF.

The genes are TRBV10-3 and TRBJ2-7; TRBD2 aligns across 10 bases. Looked up from germline, CDR1 is ENHRY and CDR2 is SYGVKD. The CDR3 length is 14 residues. J gave up 4 bases and V 10 bases, and 10 bases lay outside the gene matches. The CDR3 DNA reads TGTGCCACCGCCCGGACTAGCGGATATTACGAGCAGTACTTC. Translation: CATARTSGYYEQYF.

The chain employs TRBV6-1 and TRBJ1-2, with D unclear. In germline, CDR1 is MNHNS, CDR2 SASEGT. Trimming pared 0 bases from V and 0 bases from J, leaving 8 bases between. This CDR3 contains 15 residues. The CDR3: CASSEARLANYGYTF. The CDR3 coding sequence is TGTGCCAGCAGTGAAGCCAGGTTGGCTAACTATGGCTACACCTTC.

The chain joins TRBV7-2 to TRBJ2-1, with D perhaps matching TRBD1 (6 bases). The CDR3 has 15 residues. In germline, CDR1 is SGHTA, CDR2 FQGNSA. V lost 4 bases and J lost 6, with 16 bases in between. The chain's CDR3 is CASSSEAGALNEQFF. CDR3 coding DNA: TGTGCCAGCAGCTCCGAGGCAGGGGCCCTCAATGAGCAGTTCTTC. Variable domain in full (rest from reference TRBV7-2 and TRBJ2-1): GAGVSQSPSNKVTEKGKDVELRCDPISGHTALYWYRQSLGQGLEFLIYFQGNSAPDKSGLPSDRFSAERTGGSVSTLTIQRTQQEDSAVYLCASSSEAGALNEQFFGPGTRLTVL.

The gene calls are TRBV19 and TRBJ1-2, with D tentatively TRBD1 (6 bases). Trimming left V 7 bases short and J 6 bases short, with 18 bases between. Germline V gene sequence: CDR1 LNHDA, CDR2 SQIVND (reference sequence). The CDR3 covers 14 residues. The CDR3 nucleotides are TGTGCCAGTACCGAGAAACCTCCAGGGGATGGCTACACCTTC. Translating gives CASTEKPPGDGYTF.

CDR3 loop: CASSVTGSRSEAFF. CDR3 coding DNA: TGTGCCAGCAGTGTGACAGGGAGTAGGTCTGAAGCTTTCTTT. V is TRBV2 and J is TRBJ1-1; 7 bases fit TRBD1. The V gene end was trimmed by 4 bases and the J gene end by 6 bases; junction bases not matched to a gene: 8. The CDR3 spans 14 residues. CDR1 and CDR2 from the germline V gene are SNHLY and FYNNEI.